These 25 T cell receptor beta chains originate from one sample sequenced in a study of Ad26.COV2.S vaccination and SARS-CoV-2 variants. Libraries were prepared by immunoSEQ multiplex PCR; TCRdb keeps only in-frame clonotypes and omits some of them. The sample includes 380,000 or so clones, roughly nine tenths of them seen just once. Treatment described: about 20 received Ad26.COV2.S at low or high dose, single or two shots; roughly 5 received placebo; per-sample allocation not given. The investigators took samples on day 63 after the first vaccine or placebo injection. The sample here was peripheral blood, taken in a trial of Ad26.COV2.S vaccine versus placebo. Receptor source: a person between 18 and 65 years old who received the Ad26.COV2.S COVID-19 vaccine or a placebo.

V is TRBV14 and J is TRBJ2-6; unclear D gene. This CDR3 contains 14 residues. V was pared by 1 base and J by 4 bases, with 5 bases between. Germline assignment: CDR1 SGHDN and CDR2 FVKESK. The CDR3 coding sequence is TGTGCCAGCAGCCAAGTACTGGGGGCCAACGTCCTGACTTTC. Its protein is CASSQVLGANVLTF.

This clone came up once. Other DNA variants within this sample encode the same CDR3. The chain links TRBV4-3 to TRBJ1-1; no reliable D call. The length of the CDR3 is 12 residues. Germline V gene lookup returns CDR1 LGHNA and CDR2 YSLEER. V shed 5 bases and J shed 3 bases, with 7 bases lying between them. CDR3 in amino acids: CASSSDYTEAFF. The CDR3, as DNA: TGCGCCAGCAGCTCGGATTACACTGAAGCTTTCTTT.

V and J are TRBV4-3 and TRBJ2-1; D is perhaps TRBD1 (5 bases). V was clipped by 3 bases and J by 9 bases, with 12 bases between them. Germline CDR1 LGHNA, CDR2 YSLEER. The CDR3 has 13 amino acids. This CDR3 is CASSQALRGEQFF. In DNA form, the CDR3 reads TGCGCCAGCAGCCAGGCCCTTAGGGGTGAGCAGTTCTTC.

A remark on this clone: Since a much larger clone is just one base distant, this may be a read error. V gene TRBV7-3 combines with J gene TRBJ2-1, with D unclear. Trimming removed 4 bases at V and 3 bases at J, with 4 bases between. The CDR3 is made up of 12 amino acids. Per the germline V gene, CDR1 is SGHTA and CDR2 is FQGTGA. DNA for the CDR3: TGTGCCAGCAGCTGGGACTACAATGAGCAGTTCTTC. Translating it yields CASSWDYNEQFF.

The chain links TRBV6-6 to TRBJ2-7; TRBD1 matches at 7 bases. From germline, CDR1 is MNHNY and CDR2 SVGAGI (reference sequence). V trimming: 7 bases; J trimming: 5 bases; junction bases outside the gene matches: 14. There are 15 residues in the CDR3. This CDR3 reads CASTTPGQVEDEQYF. CDR3 sequence (DNA): TGTGCCAGCACTACTCCAGGACAGGTTGAGGACGAGCAGTACTTC.

J is TRBJ1-1 and V is TRBV5-6, with 8 bases aligning to TRBD1. This CDR3 comprises 14 residues. V was clipped by 4 bases and J by 5 bases; unmatched bases: 7. Germline-derived CDR1 and CDR2 are SGHDT and YYEEEE. CDR3 bases: TGTGCCAGCAGCCCGGGGACAGGCGGGACTGAAGCTTTCTTT. It translates to CASSPGTGGTEAFF.

The sample holds one count of this clone. The chain has TRBV3-1 (or the pseudogene TRBV3-2) and TRBJ1-1; unclear D gene. Germline CDR1 LGHDT, CDR2 YNNKEL (reference sequence). Trimming cost V 0 bases and J 2 bases, with 7 bases left between them. The CDR3 is 14 amino acids. The CDR3 sequence: CASSQDWGNTEAFF. CDR3 sequence (DNA): TGTGCCAGCAGCCAAGACTGGGGTAACACTGAAGCTTTCTTT.

The chain employs TRBV6-4 and TRBJ1-2; D remains ambiguous. Germline loops: CDR1 MRHNA, CDR2 SNTAGT. This CDR3 region has 15 residues. Trimming left V 2 bases short and J 7 bases short, with 17 bases between. CDR3: CASSDPSRLDGGYTF. CDR3 bases: TGTGCCAGCAGTGACCCTTCTAGATTGGATGGTGGCTACACCTTC.

The chain links TRBV9 to TRBJ1-6, with 10 bases identical to TRBD1. The CDR3 has 18 amino acids. The V segment lost 4 bases and the J segment 9 bases; nucleotides outside the gene matches: 16. CDR1 and CDR2 from the germline V gene are SGDLS and YYNGEE. The DNA of the CDR3 is TGTGCCAGCAGCAGCCCATATGGTACCGGGACAGGGGTTTCACCCCTCCACTTT. It encodes CASSSPYGTGTGVSPLHF.

The V call is TRBV11-2, the J call TRBJ2-5, with D possibly TRBD1 on 6 matching bases. V was shortened by 0 bases and J by 5 bases, with 22 bases between the two germline ends. The CDR3 spans 18 residues. Germline V gives CDR1 SGHAT, CDR2 FQNNGV. The CDR3 protein is CASSLDNGGRADRETQYF. CDR3 in DNA: TGTGCCAGCAGCTTAGATAACGGCGGCAGGGCAGACAGGGAGACCCAGTACTTC.

The V and J genes are TRBV5-4 and TRBJ1-4; D unclear. CDR1 and CDR2 from the germline V gene are SGHNT and YYREEE (reference sequence). This CDR3 comprises 14 residues. V gave up 2 bases and J gave up 1 base, with 6 bases separating them. DNA of the CDR3: TGTGCCAGCAGCTTTGGCTTAACTAATGAAAAACTGTTTTTT. Translating gives CASSFGLTNEKLFF.

The gene calls are TRBV7-2 and TRBJ2-7; D gene ambiguous. V lost 7 bases and J lost 5, with 21 bases in between. CDR3 length: 15 residues. The germline V gene encodes CDR1 SGHTA and CDR2 FQGNSA. The CDR3 nucleotides are TGTGCCAGCACCCTTAGCTTAGCCGGGTACAACGAGCAGTACTTC. It specifies CASTLSLAGYNEQYF.

The chain is built from TRBV9 and TRBJ2-2; TRBD2 aligns across 13 bases. This CDR3 comprises 18 residues. V was pared by 3 bases and J by 1 base, with 6 bases of the junction left unmatched. Per germline, CDR1 SGDLS and CDR2 YYNGEE. This chain's CDR3 is CASSEGLAGRLNTGELFF. The CDR3 coding sequence is TGTGCCAGCAGCGAGGGACTAGCGGGAAGGTTGAACACCGGGGAGCTGTTTTTT.

V and J are TRBV2 and TRBJ2-1; D gene unclear. Trimming shortened V by 2 bases and J by 14 bases, and 10 bases separated the two germline ends. This CDR3 comprises 11 residues. Germline loops: CDR1 SNHLY, CDR2 FYNNEI. In DNA form, the CDR3 reads TGTGCCAGCAGTGAAACTGCGGCAGAGTTCTTC. Encoded protein: CASSETAAEFF.

V gene TRBV5-4 combines with J gene TRBJ2-1; 8 positions agree with TRBD2. The CDR3 has 17 amino acids. Germline-derived CDR1 and CDR2 are SGHNT and YYREEE (reference sequence). With V trimmed by 1 base and J by 0 bases, 6 bases remained unmatched. The CDR3 loop reads CASSLMSRGASYNEQFF. The CDR3 DNA reads TGTGCCAGCAGCTTGATGTCGCGGGGGGCCTCCTACAATGAGCAGTTCTTC.

V usage is TRBV9 and J usage is TRBJ2-3, with D possibly being TRBD1 (6 bases). The CDR3 spans 16 residues. Germline lookup yields CDR1 SGDLS and CDR2 YYNGEE. V was shortened by 4 bases and J by 3 bases, with 18 bases between the two germline ends. CDR3 region: CASSTLQGRGTDTQYF. The CDR3 nucleotides are TGTGCCAGCAGCACGTTACAGGGACGAGGGACAGATACGCAGTATTTT.

The J gene is TRBJ2-1, the V gene TRBV6-5; 9 nucleotides agree with TRBD2. V lost 10 bases, J lost 7 bases, and 14 bases stayed unmatched. Germline V CDR1 and CDR2: MNHEY, SVGAGI. CDR3 size: 15 residues. The CDR3 sequence is CATSRGGGRGNEQFF. CDR3 in DNA: TGTGCCACCTCACGAGGGGGCGGGAGGGGGAATGAGCAGTTCTTC.

The chain employs TRBV11-3 and TRBJ2-5, with D tentatively TRBD2 (6 bases). This CDR3 has 13 amino acids. Germline V gene sequence: CDR1 SGHNT, CDR2 YENEEA. Trimming took off 1 base at V and 5 bases at J, with 8 bases between the two ends. DNA for the CDR3: TGTGCCAGCAGCTTAGCGGAGGGGGAGACCCAGTACTTC. It is translated as CASSLAEGETQYF.

The gene calls are TRBV7-9 and TRBJ1-1; D unresolved. The germline V and J ends were trimmed by 6 bases and 1 base, with 3 bases remaining between them. This CDR3 spans 11 amino acids. Germline lookup yields CDR1 SEHNR and CDR2 FQNEAQ (reference sequence). In nucleotides, the CDR3 is TGTGCCAGCAGGGAGAACACTGAAGCTTTCTTT. Protein product: CASRENTEAFF.

The chain is built from TRBV4-3 and TRBJ1-5; D may be TRBD1 (5 bases). Germline CDR1 reads LGHNA; CDR2 reads YSLEER. The CDR3 contains 18 residues. Trimming stripped 0 bases from V and 0 bases from J, with 15 bases between. CDR3 loop: CASSQDYRTPYSNQPQHF. The CDR3 DNA reads as TGCGCCAGCAGCCAAGATTACAGGACACCTTATAGCAATCAGCCCCAGCATTTT.

The chain links TRBV11-2 to TRBJ2-1; TRBD2 agrees at 12 bases. Germline loops: CDR1 SGHAT, CDR2 FQNNGV. CDR3 size: 16 residues. Unmatched junction bases numbered 7, after V lost 6 bases and J lost 4 bases. As DNA, the CDR3 is TGTGCCAGCAGATTACAAGGGACTAGCGGGTACAATGAGCAGTTCTTC. Its translation: CASRLQGTSGYNEQFF.

CDR3 in amino acids: CASSLLGLAGNNEQFF. Written as DNA, the CDR3 is TGTGCCAGCAGCCTACTTGGACTAGCGGGGAACAATGAGCAGTTCTTC. The rearrangement links TRBV7-2 to TRBJ2-1, with 12 positions matching TRBD2. The CDR3 extends over 16 amino acids. The V segment lost 5 bases and the J segment 5 bases; nucleotides outside the gene matches: 7. Germline values: CDR1 SGHTA, CDR2 FQGNSA.

The J gene is TRBJ2-5, the V gene TRBV12-5, with TRBD1 identical over 9 bases. Trimming took 7 bases from V and 5 from J; bases not matched to a gene: 14. CDR3 length: 16 amino acids. From germline, CDR1 is LGHNT and CDR2 FRNRAP. Here the CDR3 reads CASAPSDRGGMETQYF. DNA for the CDR3: TGTGCTAGTGCTCCCTCGGACAGGGGTGGTATGGAGACCCAGTACTTC.

This chain joins TRBV5-1 and TRBJ2-6; TRBD1 is a possible D gene (6 bases). This CDR3 is built from 15 residues. Looked up from germline, CDR1 is SGHRS and CDR2 is YFSETQ. Trimming removed 4 bases from V and 2 bases from J, with 10 bases in between. CDR3 amino acids: CASSQGQAGANVLTF. The CDR3 DNA reads TGCGCCAGCAGCCAGGGGCAGGCTGGGGCCAACGTCCTGACTTTC.

This clone came up once. The V gene is TRBV10-3, the J gene TRBJ1-2; D is ambiguous. The germline CDR1 and CDR2 sequences are ENHRY and SYGVKD. The V gene lost 3 bases and the J gene lost 4 bases, with 15 bases spanning the gap. There are 15 residues in the CDR3. In DNA, the CDR3 is TGTGCCATCAGTGAAGGCACTCCGGTGGGCTATGGCTACACCTTC. It is translated as CAISEGTPVGYGYTF.